This T cell receptor beta chain was found in a study of T cells in localized non-small cell lung cancer. Study outcomes and limitations: Measurement of T cell clonality placed uninvolved adjacent lung highest, above the level in tumor.

About this clone: The antigen is not known.

Data came from immunoSEQ multiplex PCR; TCRdb stores just in-frame clones and leaves some out. The table records 8,500 to 10,000 clones, about 90% of them present only once. This receptor was identified in a male donor older than 55 with stage III squamous cell lung carcinoma. Sequencing used peripheral blood, obtained before any cancer treatment.

The CDR3 reads CASSQGEDRASYEQYF. As DNA, the CDR3 is TGCGCCAGCAGCCAAGGGGAGGACAGGGCTTCCTACGAGCAGTACTTC. The chain employs TRBV4-3 and TRBJ2-7, with 8 positions matching TRBD1. There are 16 residues in the CDR3. CDR1 and CDR2 from the germline V gene are LGHNA and YSLEER. Trimming cost V 1 base and J 1 base; bases outside gene matches: 6.